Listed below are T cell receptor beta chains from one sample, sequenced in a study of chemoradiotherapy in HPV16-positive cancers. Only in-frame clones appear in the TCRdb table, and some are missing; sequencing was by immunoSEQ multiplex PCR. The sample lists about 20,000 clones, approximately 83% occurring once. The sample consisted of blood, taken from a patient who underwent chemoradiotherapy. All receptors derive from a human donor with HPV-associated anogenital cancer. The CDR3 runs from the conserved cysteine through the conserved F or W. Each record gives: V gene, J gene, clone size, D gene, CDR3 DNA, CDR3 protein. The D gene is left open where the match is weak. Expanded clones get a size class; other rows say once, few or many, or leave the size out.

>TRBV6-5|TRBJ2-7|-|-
TGTGCCAGCAGTTACAGGGTGTCCTACGAGCAGTACTTC
CASSYRVSYEQYF
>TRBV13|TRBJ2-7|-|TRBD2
TGTGCCAGCAGCTCGCCTTCTAGCGGGAGTTACGAGCAGTACTTC
CASSSPSSGSYEQYF
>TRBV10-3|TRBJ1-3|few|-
TGTGCCATCAGGGACAGCTCTGGAAACACCATATATTTT
CAIRDSSGNTIYF
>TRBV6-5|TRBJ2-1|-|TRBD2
TGTGCCAGCAGAGAGAGCGGGGGGGCTCCCAATGAGCAGTTCTTC
CASRESGGAPNEQFF
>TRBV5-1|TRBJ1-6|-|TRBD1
TGCGCCAGCAGCCGGGACAGGGGGCTCGGTTCACCCCTCCACTTT
CASSRDRGLGSPLHF
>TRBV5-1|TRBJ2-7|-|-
TGCGCCAGCAGCCCCGCCATGACGGGCACCTACGAGCAGTACTTC
CASSPAMTGTYEQYF
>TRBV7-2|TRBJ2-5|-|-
TGTGCCAGCAGCTTAGTTAGGGGTCTTGGGGAGACCCAGTACTTC
CASSLVRGLGETQYF
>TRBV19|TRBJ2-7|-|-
TGTGCCAGTAGTAGCCGGACGGGGAGCTCCTACGAGCAGTACTTC
CASSSRTGSSYEQYF
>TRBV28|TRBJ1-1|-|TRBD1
TGTGCCAGCAGTTCCTTGGGACAGGGAGTAGTGAACACTGAAGCTTTCTTT
CASSSLGQGVVNTEAFF
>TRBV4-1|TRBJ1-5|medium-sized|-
TGCGCCAGCAGCCAAAATAAAGCGGGGAACCAGCCCCAGCATTTT
CASSQNKAGNQPQHF
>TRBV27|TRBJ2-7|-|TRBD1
TGTGCCAGCAGCCGGACAGGGTTCGGCTCCTACGAGCAGTACTTC
CASSRTGFGSYEQYF
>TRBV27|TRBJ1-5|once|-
TGTGCCAGCAGTTATGACAGTCGTCAGCCCCAGCATTTT
CASSYDSRQPQHF
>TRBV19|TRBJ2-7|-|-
TGTGCCAGTAGTCCCGGGGGTCCCCACCGAGGGCAGTACTTC
CASSPGGPHRGQYF
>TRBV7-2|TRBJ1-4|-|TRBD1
TGTGCCAGCAGCCAAGGACAGGGAGGGGAAAAACTGTTTTTT
CASSQGQGGEKLFF
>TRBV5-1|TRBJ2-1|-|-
TGCGCCAGCAGCGCCTTGGTGATGACGGGAGCTGAGCAGTTCTTC
CASSALVMTGAEQFF
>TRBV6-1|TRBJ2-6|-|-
TGTGCCAGCAGCAGCTCTGGGGCCAACGTCCTGACTTTC
CASSSSGANVLTF
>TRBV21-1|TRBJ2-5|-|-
TGTGCCAGCAGCATCATGGATCACGTCAGGGAGACCCAGTACTTC
CASSIMDHVRETQYF
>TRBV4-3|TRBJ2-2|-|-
TGCGCCAGCAGCCGACGCGACACCGGGGAGCTGTTTTTT
CASSRRDTGELFF
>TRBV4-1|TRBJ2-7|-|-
TGCGCCAGCAGCCCTAAGAGGAACATCAGGGGATTGGGAAGCGACGAGCAGTACTTC
CASSPKRNIRGLGSDEQYF
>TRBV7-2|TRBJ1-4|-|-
TGTGCCAGCAGCCTCCACGGCAATGGTCCACTAGGGGAAAAACTGTTTTTT
CASSLHGNGPLGEKLFF
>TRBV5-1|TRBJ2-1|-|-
TGCGCCAGCAGCTTGGCTGGCATGCAGTTCTTC
CASSLAGMQFF
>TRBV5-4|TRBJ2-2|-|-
TGTGCCAGCAGTAACAGTGAAAACACCGGGGAGCTGTTTTTT
CASSNSENTGELFF
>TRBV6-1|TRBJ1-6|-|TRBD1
TGTGCCAGCAGTGAACGGCTACAGGGGGCAGGTAATTCACCCCTCCACTTT
CASSERLQGAGNSPLHF
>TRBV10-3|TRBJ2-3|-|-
TGTGCCATCAGGCCGGGCGCCGAGACAGATACGCAGTATTTT
CAIRPGAETDTQYF
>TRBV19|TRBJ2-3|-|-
TGTGCCAGTGGGAACAGGGGAGGGTCAGATACGCAGTATTTT
CASGNRGGSDTQYF
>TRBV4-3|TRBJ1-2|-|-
TGCGCCAGCAGCCAAGACCGTCAGGAGACCTATGGCTACACCTTC
CASSQDRQETYGYTF
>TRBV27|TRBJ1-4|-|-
TGTGCCAGCAGTTCTTACGACAGTCCCGGTAATGAAAAACTGTTTTTT
CASSSYDSPGNEKLFF
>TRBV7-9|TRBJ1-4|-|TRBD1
TGTGCCAGCAGCCAAGACAGGGGCGGTGAAAAACTGTTTTTT
CASSQDRGGEKLFF
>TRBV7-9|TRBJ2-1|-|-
TGTGCCAGCAGCGGGCCGTCGGGGGCGTCCTACAATGAGCAGTTCTTC
CASSGPSGASYNEQFF
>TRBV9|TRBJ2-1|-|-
TGTGCCAGCAGCGACTCGTTCCTGGGGGAGCAGTTCTTC
CASSDSFLGEQFF
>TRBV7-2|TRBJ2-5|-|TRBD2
TGTGCCAGCAGTTCGCCGGGACTAGCGGGCGGAGAGACCCAGTACTTC
CASSSPGLAGGETQYF
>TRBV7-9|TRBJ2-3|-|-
TGTGCCAGCAGCCTGACCCGAAGCACAGATACGCAGTATTTT
CASSLTRSTDTQYF
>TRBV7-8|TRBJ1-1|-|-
TGTGCCAGCAGCCCTATGAGGGTGCCCACTGAAGCTTTCTTT
CASSPMRVPTEAFF
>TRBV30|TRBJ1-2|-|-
TGTGCCTGGAGTTGGAGGGCTAATGGCTACACCTTC
CAWSWRANGYTF
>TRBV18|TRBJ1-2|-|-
TGTGCCAGCTCACCACCGGGGCAGGGGTTAAGAGATGGCTACACCTTC
CASSPPGQGLRDGYTF
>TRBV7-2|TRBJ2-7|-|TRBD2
TGTGCCAGCAGCTCCCTACGGGAGGGTCGGGAGCAGTACTTC
CASSSLREGREQYF
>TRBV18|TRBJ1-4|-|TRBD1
TGTGCCAGCTCACCTTTAATCGGACAGGGGACCACTGCAACTAATGAAAAACTGTTTTTT
CASSPLIGQGTTATNEKLFF
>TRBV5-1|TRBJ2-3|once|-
TGCGCCAGCAGCCATGGCCCAGCCACAGATACGCAGTATTTT
CASSHGPATDTQYF
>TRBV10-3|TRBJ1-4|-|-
TGTGCCATCAGTGATCCCGGGTTAATAGGGGAAAAACTGTTTTTT
CAISDPGLIGEKLFF
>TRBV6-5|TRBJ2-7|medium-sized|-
TGTGCCAGCAGTTACGCTGGACAGATCGGGTCCGAGCAGTACTTC
CASSYAGQIGSEQYF
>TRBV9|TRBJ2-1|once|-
TGTGCCAGCAGCGAACCGGGGGCCCAAGGCAATGAGCAGTTCTTC
CASSEPGAQGNEQFF
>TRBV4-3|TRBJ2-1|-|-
TGCGCCAGCAGCCAAGTCCTCTACAATGAGCAGTTCTTC
CASSQVLYNEQFF
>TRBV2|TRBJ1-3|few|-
TGTGCCAGCAGACAGGGAGCAGGAAACACCATATATTTT
CASRQGAGNTIYF
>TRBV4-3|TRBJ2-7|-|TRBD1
TGCGCCAGCAGCCAAGAAGGAACGGGACAGCACGCCTACGAGCAGTACTTC
CASSQEGTGQHAYEQYF
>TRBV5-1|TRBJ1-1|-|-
TGCGCCAGCAGCTTGGATCTGGGGATGAACACTGAAGCTTTCTTT
CASSLDLGMNTEAFF
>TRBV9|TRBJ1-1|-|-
TGTGCCAGCAACCAACAGGGACTGAACACTGAAGCTTTCTTT
CASNQQGLNTEAFF
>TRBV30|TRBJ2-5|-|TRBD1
TGTGCCTGGAGGGACAGGGGGTTTGAGACCCAGTACTTC
CAWRDRGFETQYF
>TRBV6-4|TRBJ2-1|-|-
TGTGCCAGCAGTGACTCAGGAGGCGCACAGTTCTTC
CASSDSGGAQFF
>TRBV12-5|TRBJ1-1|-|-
TGTGCTAGTGGTTTGATGCAGAACACTGAAGCTTTCTTT
CASGLMQNTEAFF
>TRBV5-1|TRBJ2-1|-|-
TGCGCCAGCAACTCAAACCTAGGTGGGGGTTTGAGGAATGAGCAGTTCTTC
CASNSNLGGGLRNEQFF
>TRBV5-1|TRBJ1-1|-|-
TGCGCCAGCAGCTTGGCTGGTTCAGGGCCCAGAGCTGAAGCTTTCTTT
CASSLAGSGPRAEAFF
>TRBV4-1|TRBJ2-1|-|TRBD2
TGCGCCAGCAGCCGACTTCCAACTGGGACTAGCGAAGATGAGCAGTTCTTC
CASSRLPTGTSEDEQFF
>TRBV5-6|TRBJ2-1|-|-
TGTGCCAGCAGGGGGGGCAATGTGGATGAGCAGTTCTTC
CASRGGNVDEQFF
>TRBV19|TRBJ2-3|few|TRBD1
TGTGCCAGTAGTATCATACAGGGGTACACAGATACGCAGTATTTT
CASSIIQGYTDTQYF